The present TCR beta chain was sequenced within a study of blood T cell repertoires in COVID-19. Study-wide context: Samples representing acute and convalescent COVID-19 were sourced from the United States, Italy and Spain. From T cells, B-cell-depleted T cells, or PBMCs came the material, which was cDNA or gDNA.

V was shortened by 0 bases and J by 4 bases, with 11 bases between the two germline ends. Germline CDR1 is SGDLS and CDR2 is YYNGEE. The CDR3 has 14 residues. Libraries were prepared by immunoSEQ multiplex PCR; TCRdb keeps only in-frame clonotypes and omits some of them. The sample consists of about 380,000 clones, 85% to 90% of them appearing once. Grouping used clinical history reported by participants in a survey and questionnaire. This clone was recorded only once. The origin of this receptor is a woman between 18 and 29 years old who had recovered from COVID-19. This chain uses TRBV9 with TRBJ2-7; no reliable D call. The material sequenced was PBMCs or T cells enriched from blood (not recorded which). The DNA of the CDR3 is TGTGCCAGCAGCGTAGAGGCAGGCCCATACGAGCAGTACTTC. This sequence encodes CASSVEAGPYEQYF.